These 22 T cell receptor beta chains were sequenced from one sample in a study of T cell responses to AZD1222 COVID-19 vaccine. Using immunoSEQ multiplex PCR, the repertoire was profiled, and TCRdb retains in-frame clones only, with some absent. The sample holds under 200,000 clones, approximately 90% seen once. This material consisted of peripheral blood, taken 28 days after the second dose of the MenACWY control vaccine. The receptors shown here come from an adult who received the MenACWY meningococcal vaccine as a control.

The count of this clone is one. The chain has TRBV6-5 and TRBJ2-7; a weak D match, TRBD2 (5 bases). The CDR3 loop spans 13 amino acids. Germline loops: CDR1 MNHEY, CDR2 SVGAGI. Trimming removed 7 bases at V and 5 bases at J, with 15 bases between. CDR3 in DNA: TGTGCCAGCACATATGGATTCGGGAACGAGCAGTACTTC. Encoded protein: CASTYGFGNEQYF.

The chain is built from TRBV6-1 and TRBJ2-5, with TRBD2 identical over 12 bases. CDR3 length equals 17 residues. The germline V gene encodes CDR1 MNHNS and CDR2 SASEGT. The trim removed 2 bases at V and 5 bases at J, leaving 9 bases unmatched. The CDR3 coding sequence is TGTGCCAGCAGTGAACTACCTAGCGGGAGGGCCGGGGAGACCCAGTACTTC. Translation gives CASSELPSGRAGETQYF.

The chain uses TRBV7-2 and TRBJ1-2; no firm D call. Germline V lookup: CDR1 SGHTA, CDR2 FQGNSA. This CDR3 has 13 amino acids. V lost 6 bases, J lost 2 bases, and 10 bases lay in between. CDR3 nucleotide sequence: TGTGCCAGCAGTCCGGAGACGAACTATGGCTACACCTTC. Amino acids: CASSPETNYGYTF.

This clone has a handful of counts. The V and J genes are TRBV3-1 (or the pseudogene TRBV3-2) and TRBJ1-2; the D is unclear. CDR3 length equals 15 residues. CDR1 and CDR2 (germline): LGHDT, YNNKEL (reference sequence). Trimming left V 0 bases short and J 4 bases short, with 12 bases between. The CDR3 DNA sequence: TGTGCCAGCAGCCAAGATGCCCGTCGAAGCTATGGCTACACCTTC. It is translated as CASSQDARRSYGYTF.

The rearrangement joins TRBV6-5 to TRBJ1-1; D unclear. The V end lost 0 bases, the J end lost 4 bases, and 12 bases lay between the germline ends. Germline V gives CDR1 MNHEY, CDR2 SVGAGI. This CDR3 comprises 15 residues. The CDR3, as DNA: TGTGCCAGCAGTTACTCCTCGGGCGTGGGCACTGAAGCTTTCTTT. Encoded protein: CASSYSSGVGTEAFF.

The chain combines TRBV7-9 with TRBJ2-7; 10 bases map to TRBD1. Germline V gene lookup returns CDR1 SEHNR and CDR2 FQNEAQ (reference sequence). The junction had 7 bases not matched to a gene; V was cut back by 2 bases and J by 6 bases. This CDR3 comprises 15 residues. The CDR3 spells CASSLMGQGMFEQYF. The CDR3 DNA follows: TGTGCCAGCAGCTTAATGGGACAGGGGATGTTCGAGCAGTACTTC.

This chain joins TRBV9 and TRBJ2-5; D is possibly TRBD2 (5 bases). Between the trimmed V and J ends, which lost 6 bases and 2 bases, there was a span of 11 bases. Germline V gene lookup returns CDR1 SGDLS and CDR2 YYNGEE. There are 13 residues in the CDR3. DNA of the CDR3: TGTGCCAGCACCCAGACGGGACAAGAGACCCAGTACTTC. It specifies CASTQTGQETQYF.

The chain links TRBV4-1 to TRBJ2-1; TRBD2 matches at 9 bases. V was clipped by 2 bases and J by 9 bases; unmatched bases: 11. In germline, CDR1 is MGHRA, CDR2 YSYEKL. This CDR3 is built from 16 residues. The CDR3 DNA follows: TGCGCCAGCAGCCAATCCGAGACTAGCGGTAGTGGTGAGCAGTTCTTC. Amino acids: CASSQSETSGSGEQFF.

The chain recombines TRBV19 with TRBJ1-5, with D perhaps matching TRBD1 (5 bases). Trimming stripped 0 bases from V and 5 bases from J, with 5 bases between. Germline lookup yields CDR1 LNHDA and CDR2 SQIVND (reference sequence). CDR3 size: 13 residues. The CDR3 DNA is TGTGCCAGTAGTATAGAGGGGGATCAGCCCCAGCATTTT. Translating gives CASSIEGDQPQHF.

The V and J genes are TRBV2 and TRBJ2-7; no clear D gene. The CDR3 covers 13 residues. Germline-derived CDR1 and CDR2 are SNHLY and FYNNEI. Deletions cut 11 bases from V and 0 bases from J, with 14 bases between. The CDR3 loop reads CADTRTSSYEQYF. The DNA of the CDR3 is TGTGCCGACACCCGGACCAGCTCCTACGAGCAGTACTTC.

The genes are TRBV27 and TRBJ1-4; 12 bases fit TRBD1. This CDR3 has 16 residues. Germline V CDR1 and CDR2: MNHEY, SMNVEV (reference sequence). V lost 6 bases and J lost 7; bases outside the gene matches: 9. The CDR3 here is CASRDPGQGASEKLFF. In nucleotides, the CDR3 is TGTGCCAGCAGGGACCCGGGACAGGGGGCGTCTGAAAAACTGTTTTTT.

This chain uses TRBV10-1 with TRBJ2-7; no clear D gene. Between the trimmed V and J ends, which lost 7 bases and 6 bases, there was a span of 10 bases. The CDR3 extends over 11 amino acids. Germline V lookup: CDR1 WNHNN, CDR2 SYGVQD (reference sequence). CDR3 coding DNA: TGCGCCAGCATAGGAGATGGCGAGCAGTACTTC. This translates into CASIGDGEQYF.

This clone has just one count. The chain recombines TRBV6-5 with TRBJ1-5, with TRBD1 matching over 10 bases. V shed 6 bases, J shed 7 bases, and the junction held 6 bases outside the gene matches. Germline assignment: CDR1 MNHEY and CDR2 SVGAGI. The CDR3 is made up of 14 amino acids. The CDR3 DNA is TGTGCCAGCAGCGAGACAGGGGGCGGACAGCCCCAGCATTTT. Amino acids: CASSETGGGQPQHF.

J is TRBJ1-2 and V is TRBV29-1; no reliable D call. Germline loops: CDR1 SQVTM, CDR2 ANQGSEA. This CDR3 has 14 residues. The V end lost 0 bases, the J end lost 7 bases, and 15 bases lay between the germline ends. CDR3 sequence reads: CSVEDLGRRGGYTF. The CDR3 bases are TGCAGCGTTGAAGATCTCGGCAGGAGAGGTGGCTACACCTTC.

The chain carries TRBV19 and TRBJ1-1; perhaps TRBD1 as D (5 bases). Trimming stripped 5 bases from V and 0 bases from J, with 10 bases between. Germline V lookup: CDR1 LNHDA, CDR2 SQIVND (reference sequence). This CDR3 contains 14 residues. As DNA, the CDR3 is TGTGCCAGTAGTCCGGGACGGATGAACACTGAAGCTTTCTTT. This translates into CASSPGRMNTEAFF.

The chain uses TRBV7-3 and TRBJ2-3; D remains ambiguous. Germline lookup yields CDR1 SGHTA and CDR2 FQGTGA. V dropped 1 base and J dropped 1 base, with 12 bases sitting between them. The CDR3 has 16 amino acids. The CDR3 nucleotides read TGTGCCAGCAGCTTAAATGGGTTTAGGGGCACAGATACGCAGTATTTT. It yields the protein CASSLNGFRGTDTQYF.

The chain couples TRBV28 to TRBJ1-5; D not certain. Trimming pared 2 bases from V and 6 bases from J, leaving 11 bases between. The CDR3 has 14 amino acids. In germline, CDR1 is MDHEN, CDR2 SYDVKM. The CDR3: CASSLVLGAQPQHF. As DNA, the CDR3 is TGTGCCAGCAGTTTAGTTCTGGGTGCTCAGCCCCAGCATTTT.

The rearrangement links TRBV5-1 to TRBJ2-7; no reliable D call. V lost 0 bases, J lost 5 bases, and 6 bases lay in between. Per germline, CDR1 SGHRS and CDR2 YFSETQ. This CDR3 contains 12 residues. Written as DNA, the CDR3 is TGCGCCAGCAGCTTGGAGGGCCACGAGCAGTACTTC. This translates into CASSLEGHEQYF.

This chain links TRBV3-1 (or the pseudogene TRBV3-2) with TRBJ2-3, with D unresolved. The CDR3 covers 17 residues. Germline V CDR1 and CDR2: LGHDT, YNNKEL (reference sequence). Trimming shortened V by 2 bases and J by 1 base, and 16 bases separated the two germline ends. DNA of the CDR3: TGTGCCAGCAGCCAACCCGGACCCGGGTCGGGCACAGATACGCAGTATTTT. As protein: CASSQPGPGSGTDTQYF.

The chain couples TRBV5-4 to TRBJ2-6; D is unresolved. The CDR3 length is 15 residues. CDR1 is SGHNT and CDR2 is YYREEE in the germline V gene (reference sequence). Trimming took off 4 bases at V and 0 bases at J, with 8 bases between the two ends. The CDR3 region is CASSPGSSGANVLTF. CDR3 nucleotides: TGTGCCAGCAGCCCCGGAAGCTCTGGGGCCAACGTCCTGACTTTC.

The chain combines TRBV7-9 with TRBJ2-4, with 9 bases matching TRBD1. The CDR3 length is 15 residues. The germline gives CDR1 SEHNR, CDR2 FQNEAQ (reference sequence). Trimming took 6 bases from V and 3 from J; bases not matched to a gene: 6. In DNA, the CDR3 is TGTGCCAGCAGGTCCGGGACAGGGAGCAAAAACATTCAGTACTTC. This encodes CASRSGTGSKNIQYF.

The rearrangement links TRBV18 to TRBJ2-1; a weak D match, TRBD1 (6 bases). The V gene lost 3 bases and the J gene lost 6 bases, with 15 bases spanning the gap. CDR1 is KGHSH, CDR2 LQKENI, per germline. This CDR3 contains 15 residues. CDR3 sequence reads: CASSPPDRWGNEQFF. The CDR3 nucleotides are TGTGCCAGCTCACCTCCCGACAGGTGGGGCAATGAGCAGTTCTTC.